What follows are 20 T cell receptor beta chains derived from one specimen sequenced in a study of cytomegalovirus exposure and HLA in healthy donors. This PCR relied on a set of 60 Vbeta primers and 13 Jbeta primers. Here immunoSEQ multiplex PCR was the method, and the copy in TCRdb shows in-frame clones only, minus some. The sample includes approximately 210,000 clones, 75% to 90% of them seen just once. Input material: PBMCs. The receptors come from a young man in good health and CMV-seronegative.

The chain uses TRBV11-3 and TRBJ2-5; 7 nucleotides align to TRBD1. The germline CDR1 and CDR2 sequences are SGHNT and YENEEA. Trimming at V came to 4 bases and at J to 1 base, leaving 3 bases not matched to a gene. The CDR3 runs 14 residues. CDR3 nucleotides: TGTGCCAGCAGCTATGGACAGGCCCAAGAGACCCAGTACTTC. This codes for CASSYGQAQETQYF.

The chain recombines TRBV7-2 with TRBJ1-4; tentative D call: TRBD1 (5 bases). Between the trimmed V and J ends, which lost 4 bases and 8 bases, there was a span of 17 bases. Per the germline V gene, CDR1 is SGHTA and CDR2 is FQGNSA. The CDR3 spans 15 residues. Here the CDR3 reads CASSSRRQKGEKLFF. The CDR3 bases are TGTGCCAGCAGCTCCAGACGGCAAAAGGGGGAAAAACTGTTTTTT.

This clone occurred once. The V gene is TRBV19, the J gene TRBJ2-1; no clear D gene. The CDR3 is made up of 12 amino acids. V was clipped by 3 bases and J by 6 bases, with 6 bases between them. The V gene's germline CDR1 is LNHDA and CDR2 SQIVND (reference sequence). In nucleotides, the CDR3 is TGTGCCAGTAGTATGTTAGCCAATGAGCAGTTCTTC. This encodes CASSMLANEQFF.

The CDR3 DNA is TGCGCCAGCAGCCAAAACATACAGGGTAGTGAAGCTTTCTTT. Translating it yields CASSQNIQGSEAFF. The chain has TRBV4-1 and TRBJ1-1, with D tentatively TRBD1 (6 bases). From germline, CDR1 is MGHRA and CDR2 YSYEKL. Between the trimmed V and J ends, which lost 2 bases and 7 bases, there was a span of 14 bases. The CDR3 is 14 amino acids.

This clone showed up just a few times. The CDR3: CASGGYNRGGHEQFF. In nucleotides, the CDR3 is TGTGCCAGCGGGGGATACAACAGGGGTGGGCATGAGCAGTTCTTC. The rearrangement uses TRBV6-1 and TRBJ2-1; 7 positions match TRBD1. The CDR3 length is 15 residues. The V segment lost 8 bases and the J segment 8 bases; nucleotides outside the gene matches: 15. In germline, CDR1 is MNHNS, CDR2 SASEGT.

The CDR3 nucleotides read TGTGCCAGCTCAATAGATCAGGGATCGGGAGAGACCCAGTACTTC. As protein: CASSIDQGSGETQYF. The chain is built from TRBV18 and TRBJ2-5; a possible D gene is TRBD1 (5 bases). The CDR3 spans 15 residues. V dropped 5 bases and J dropped 4 bases, with 17 bases sitting between them. Germline V gene sequence: CDR1 KGHSH, CDR2 LQKENI.

This chain connects TRBV25-1 to TRBJ1-1, with 8 bases that match TRBD1. This CDR3 comprises 15 residues. V dropped 6 bases and J dropped 5; count of bases not matched to a gene: 11. The germline CDR1 and CDR2 sequences are MGHDK and SYGVNS. The CDR3 bases are TGTGCCAGCAGCCCTTGGACAGGGACGGGGACTGAAGCTTTCTTT. This codes for CASSPWTGTGTEAFF.

The table lists this clone with a count of one. Other DNA sequences from this sample encode an identical CDR3 as well. The rearrangement links TRBV6-1 to TRBJ2-7; 10 nucleotides agree with TRBD2. The ends lost 8 bases at V and 6 bases at J; junction bases unmatched: 10. This CDR3 has 14 residues. The germline V gene has CDR1 MNHNS and CDR2 SASEGT. The CDR3: CASLELGLAVEQYF. DNA of the CDR3: TGTGCCAGCCTAGAGCTCGGACTAGCGGTCGAGCAGTACTTC.

The chain couples TRBV6-1 to TRBJ2-5; 11 nucleotides align to TRBD1. The CDR3 spans 14 residues. CDR1 MNHNS and CDR2 SASEGT come from the germline V gene. Losses at the gene ends were 8 bases for V and 4 bases for J; bases not matched to a gene: 6. The CDR3 is CASGDRGLIETQYF. The CDR3 DNA sequence: TGTGCCAGCGGGGACAGGGGGTTAATAGAGACCCAGTACTTC.

The chain has TRBV6-6 and TRBJ1-5; 7 bases line up with TRBD1. From germline, CDR1 is MNHNY and CDR2 SVGAGI (reference sequence). V gave up 2 bases and J gave up 4 bases; unmatched junction bases: 5. There are 15 residues in the CDR3. CDR3 sequence reads: CASSYTGTANQPQHF. The CDR3 coding sequence is TGTGCCAGCAGTTACACCGGGACAGCTAATCAGCCCCAGCATTTT.

V is TRBV5-6 and J is TRBJ1-3; D call uncertain. V was clipped by 1 base and J by 0 bases, with 8 bases between them. Looked up from germline, CDR1 is SGHDT and CDR2 is YYEEEE. The CDR3 runs 15 residues. The DNA of the CDR3 is TGTGCCAGCAGCTTGTCCGGTCTCTCTGGAAACACCATATATTTT. It is translated as CASSLSGLSGNTIYF.

The V and J genes are TRBV19 and TRBJ2-7, with TRBD1 identical over 8 bases. With V trimmed by 5 bases and J by 3 bases, 9 bases remained unmatched. Germline values: CDR1 LNHDA, CDR2 SQIVND (reference sequence). This CDR3 is built from 15 residues. The CDR3 DNA reads as TGTGCCAGTAGTCCCGGGACAGGATATTTCTACGAGCAGTACTTC. Amino acid sequence: CASSPGTGYFYEQYF.

As concerns this clone: This sample also contains other DNA sequences that code for the same CDR3. This chain uses TRBV19 with TRBJ1-3, with D possibly TRBD1 on 5 matching bases. Germline loops: CDR1 LNHDA, CDR2 SQIVND (reference sequence). V was pared by 8 bases and J by 0 bases, with 11 bases between. The CDR3 runs to 14 residues. The CDR3 region has the DNA TGTGCCAGTTCAATGGGGGGCTCTGGAAACACCATATATTTT. Its protein is CASSMGGSGNTIYF.

The chain is built from TRBV6-6 and TRBJ2-5; D remains unclear. Trimming left V 0 bases short and J 5 bases short, with 4 bases between. Germline lookup yields CDR1 MNHNY and CDR2 SVGAGI (reference sequence). The CDR3 is 12 amino acids. The DNA for the CDR3 is TGTGCCAGCAGTTACTCGAGTGAGACCCAGTACTTC. Its translation is CASSYSSETQYF.

The chain has TRBV14 and TRBJ2-3; D perhaps matches TRBD2 (6 bases). The germline V gene encodes CDR1 SGHDN and CDR2 FVKESK. The CDR3 loop spans 16 amino acids. The V and J ends lost 4 bases and 0 bases respectively, with 14 bases between them. The DNA of the CDR3 is TGTGCCAGCAGCCCCGGTGGGGGGATTAGCACAGATACGCAGTATTTT. Translated, it gives CASSPGGGISTDTQYF. Full variable domain (rest looked up from reference TRBV14 and TRBJ2-3): EAGVTQFPSHSVIEKGQTVTLRCDPISGHDNLYWYRRVMGKEIKFLLHFVKESKQDESGMPNNRFLAERTGGTYSTLKVQPAELEDSGVYFCASSPGGGISTDTQYFGPGTRLTVL.

The chain combines TRBV5-4 with TRBJ2-3; TRBD2 matches at 8 bases. V was clipped by 2 bases and J by 1 base; unmatched bases: 12. This CDR3 spans 18 amino acids. Germline V gene lookup returns CDR1 SGHNT and CDR2 YYREEE (reference sequence). The CDR3 nucleotides read TGTGCCAGCAGCTTTTACGGGGGGGGAGGGAAAGGCACAGATACGCAGTATTTT. It yields the protein CASSFYGGGGKGTDTQYF.

With respect to this clone: The junction differs from germline at one of its ends, possibly a read error. The chain recombines TRBV18 with TRBJ2-6, with a tentative D call TRBD1 (6 bases). Germline CDR1 is KGHSH and CDR2 is LQKENI. The CDR3 is 16 amino acids. The CDR3 DNA reads TGTGCCAGCTCACAATTACAGGGTTCTGGGGCCAACGGCCTGACTTTC. Translation: CASSQLQGSGANGLTF.

The chain carries TRBV6-5 and TRBJ2-3; TRBD2 matches 10 bases. V was clipped by 6 bases and J by 6 bases; unmatched bases: 6. The germline CDR1 and CDR2 sequences are MNHEY and SVGAGI. The CDR3 is made up of 14 amino acids. The CDR3 spells CASRISGGADTQYF. The CDR3 nucleotides read TGTGCCAGCAGGATAAGCGGGGGGGCCGATACGCAGTATTTT.

This clone appeared a few times. This chain uses TRBV7-2 with TRBJ1-2; the D gene is possibly TRBD1 (6 bases). Trimming pared 5 bases from V and 2 bases from J, leaving 21 bases between. Germline-derived CDR1 and CDR2 are SGHTA and FQGNSA. The CDR3 length is 17 residues. CDR3 protein: CASSPAQGRIKNYGYTF. The CDR3 DNA follows: TGTGCCAGCAGCCCCGCGCAGGGGCGCATTAAAAACTATGGCTACACCTTC.

The chain combines TRBV20-1 with TRBJ1-1; no clear D gene. The ends were cut back, 8 bases at V and 3 bases at J, with 10 bases in the middle. The CDR3 is 11 residues long. Germline lookup yields CDR1 DFQATT and CDR2 SNEGSKA (reference sequence). As DNA, the CDR3 is TGCAGTCGGGGTGAGGACACTGAAGCTTTCTTT. It translates to CSRGEDTEAFF.